This T cell receptor (beta chain) emerged from a study of cytomegalovirus exposure and HLA in healthy donors. Looking at the study overall: Genetic ancestry analysis placed about 80% of the approximately 400 donors that were genotyped in the Caucasian-associated cluster.

The CDR3 has 17 amino acids. V gave up 3 bases and J gave up 0 bases, with 17 bases separating them. Germline CDR1 SGHTA, CDR2 FQGNSA. Amplification used 60 Vbeta primers and 13 Jbeta primers. Using immunoSEQ multiplex PCR, the repertoire was profiled, and TCRdb retains in-frame clones only, with some absent. The sample lists about 160,000 clones, less than 85% occurring once. Broader study findings: High sensitivity and specificity were reportedly achieved when the classifier diagnosed cytomegalovirus status.

With regard to this clone: Antigen unknown.

This chain links TRBV7-2 with TRBJ1-2, with TRBD1 as a possible D gene (6 bases). This sequence was found in a boy between 2 and 10 years old in good health and CMV-seronegative. Material: PBMCs. The chain's CDR3 is CASSFRTANLPNYGYTF. The CDR3 DNA reads TGTGCCAGCAGCTTCAGGACAGCGAACCTACCTAACTATGGCTACACCTTC.